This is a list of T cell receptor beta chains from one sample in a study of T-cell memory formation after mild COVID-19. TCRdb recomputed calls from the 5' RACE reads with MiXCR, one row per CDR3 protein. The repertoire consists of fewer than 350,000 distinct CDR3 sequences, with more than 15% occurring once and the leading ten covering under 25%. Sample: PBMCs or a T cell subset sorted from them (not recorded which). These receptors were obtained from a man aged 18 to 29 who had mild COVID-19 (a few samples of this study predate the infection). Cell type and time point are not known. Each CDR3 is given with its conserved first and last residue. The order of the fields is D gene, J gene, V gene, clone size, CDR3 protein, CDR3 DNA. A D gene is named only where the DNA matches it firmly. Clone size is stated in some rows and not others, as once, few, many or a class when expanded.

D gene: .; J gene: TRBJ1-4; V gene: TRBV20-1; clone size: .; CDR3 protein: CSGGRPNEKLFF; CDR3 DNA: TGCAGCGGGGGACGACCGAATGAAAAACTGTTTTTT
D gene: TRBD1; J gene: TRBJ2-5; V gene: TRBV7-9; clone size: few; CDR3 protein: CASSLATGAETQYF; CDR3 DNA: TGTGCCAGCAGCTTAGCGACAGGGGCGGAGACCCAGTACTTC
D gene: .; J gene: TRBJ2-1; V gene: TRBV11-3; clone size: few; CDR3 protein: CASSRGPNSYNEQFF; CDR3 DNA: TGTGCCAGCAGCCGGGGACCCAACTCCTACAATGAGCAGTTCTTC
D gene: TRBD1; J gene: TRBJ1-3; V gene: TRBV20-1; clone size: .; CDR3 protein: CSAGDRAIAGNTIYF; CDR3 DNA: TGCAGTGCTGGGGACAGGGCTATCGCGGGAAACACCATATATTTT
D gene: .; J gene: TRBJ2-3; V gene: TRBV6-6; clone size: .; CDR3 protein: CASHLTRGRTDTQYF; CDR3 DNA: TGTGCCAGCCATCTGACGCGGGGGCGGACAGATACGCAGTATTTT
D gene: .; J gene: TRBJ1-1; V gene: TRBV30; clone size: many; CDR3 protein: CAWSEDPQRYTEAFF; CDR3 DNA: TGTGCCTGGTCCGAGGACCCCCAGAGGTACACTGAAGCTTTCTTT
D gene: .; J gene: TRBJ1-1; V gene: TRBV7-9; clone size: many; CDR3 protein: CASSLRGVSVGEAFF; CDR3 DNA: TGTGCCAGCAGCTTAAGGGGGGTATCGGTTGGCGAAGCTTTCTTT
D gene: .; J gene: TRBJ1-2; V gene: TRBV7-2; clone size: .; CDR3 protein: CASSPNSGGHYTF; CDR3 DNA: TGTGCCAGCAGCCCCAACTCAGGCGGACACTACACCTTC
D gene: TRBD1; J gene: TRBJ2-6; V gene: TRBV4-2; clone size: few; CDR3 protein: CASSPTLTGMGANVLTF; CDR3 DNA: TGTGCCAGCAGCCCGACCTTGACAGGGATGGGGGCCAACGTCCTGACTTTC
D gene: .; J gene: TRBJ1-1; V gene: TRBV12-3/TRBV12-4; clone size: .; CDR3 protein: CASRETQVYTEAFF; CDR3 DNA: TGTGCCAGCAGGGAAACACAGGTGTACACTGAAGCTTTCTTT
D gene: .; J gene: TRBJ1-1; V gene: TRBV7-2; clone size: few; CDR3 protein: CASSSQRRDHGVEAFF; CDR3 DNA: TGTGCCAGCAGCTCCCAGCGGAGGGACCATGGGGTTGAAGCTTTCTTT
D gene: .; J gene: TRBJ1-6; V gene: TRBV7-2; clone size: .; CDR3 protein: CASSLIRDNSPLHF; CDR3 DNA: TGTGCCAGCAGCTTAATTAGGGACAATTCACCCCTCCACTTT
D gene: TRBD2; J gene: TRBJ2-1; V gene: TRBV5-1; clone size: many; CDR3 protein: CASRTTSGGSYNEQFF; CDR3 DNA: TGCGCCAGCAGAACCACTAGCGGCGGTTCCTACAATGAGCAGTTCTTC
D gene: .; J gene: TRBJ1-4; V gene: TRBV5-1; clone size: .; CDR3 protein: CASSLAGDAREKLFF; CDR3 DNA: TGCGCCAGCAGCTTGGCCGGAGACGCTCGGGAAAAACTGTTTTTT
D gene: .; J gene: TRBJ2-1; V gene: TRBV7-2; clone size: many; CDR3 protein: CASSSLGVGVAYNEQFF; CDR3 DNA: TGTGCCAGCAGCTCCCTGGGGGTCGGGGTAGCCTACAATGAGCAGTTCTTC
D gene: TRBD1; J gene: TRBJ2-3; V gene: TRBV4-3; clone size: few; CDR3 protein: CASSQTPTGGLRDTQYF; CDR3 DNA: TGCGCCAGCAGCCAGACCCCGACAGGGGGCCTGAGAGATACGCAGTATTTT
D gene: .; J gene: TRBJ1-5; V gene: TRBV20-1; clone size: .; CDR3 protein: CSARSGANQPQHF; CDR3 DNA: TGCAGTGCTAGATCGGGCGCCAATCAGCCCCAGCATTTT
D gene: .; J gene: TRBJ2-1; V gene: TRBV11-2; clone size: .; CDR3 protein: CASSLGSGHTSNEQFF; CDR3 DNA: TGTGCCAGCAGCTTAGGTTCAGGACACACTTCCAATGAGCAGTTCTTC
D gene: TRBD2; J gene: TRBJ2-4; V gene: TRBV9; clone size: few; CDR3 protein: CASSASGGAKNIQYF; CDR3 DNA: TGTGCCAGCAGCGCTAGCGGGGGAGCCAAAAACATTCAGTACTTC
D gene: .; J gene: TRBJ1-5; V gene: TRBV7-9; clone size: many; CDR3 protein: CASSLSGFHSNQPQHF; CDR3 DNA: TGTGCCAGCAGCTTAAGCGGGTTCCATAGCAATCAGCCCCAGCATTTT
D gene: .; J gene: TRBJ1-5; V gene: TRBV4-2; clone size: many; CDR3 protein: CASSQQGGHSNQPQHF; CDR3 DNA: TGTGCCAGCAGCCAACAGGGAGGCCATAGCAATCAGCCCCAGCATTTT
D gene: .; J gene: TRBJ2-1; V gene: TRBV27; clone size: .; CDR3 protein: CASRATRYNEQFF; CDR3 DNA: TGTGCCAGCAGGGCCACTAGGTACAATGAGCAGTTCTTC
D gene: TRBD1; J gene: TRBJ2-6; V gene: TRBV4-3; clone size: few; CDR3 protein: CASSHLGQGFDGANVLTF; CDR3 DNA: TGCGCCAGCAGCCATTTGGGACAGGGGTTCGATGGGGCCAACGTCCTGACTTTC
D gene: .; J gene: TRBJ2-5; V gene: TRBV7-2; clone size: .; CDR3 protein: CASSLEEQTQYF; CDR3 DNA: TGTGCCAGCAGCTTAGAGGAACAGACCCAGTACTTC
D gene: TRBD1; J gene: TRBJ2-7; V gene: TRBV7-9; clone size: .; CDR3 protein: CASRQTTGQYEQYF; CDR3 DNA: TGTGCCAGCAGGCAAACTACGGGACAGTACGAGCAGTACTTC
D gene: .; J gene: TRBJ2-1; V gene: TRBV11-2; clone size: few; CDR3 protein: CASSLRPRQGFNEQFF; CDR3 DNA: TGTGCCAGCAGCTTAAGGCCCAGGCAGGGTTTCAATGAGCAGTTCTTC
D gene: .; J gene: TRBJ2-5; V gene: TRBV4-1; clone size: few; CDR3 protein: CASSQEGGQETQYF; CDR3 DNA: TGCGCCAGCAGCCAAGAGGGAGGTCAGGAGACCCAGTACTTC
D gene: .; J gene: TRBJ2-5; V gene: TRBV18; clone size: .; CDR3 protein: CASSRREIEETQYF; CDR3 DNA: TGTGCCAGCTCACGACGAGAGATTGAGGAGACCCAGTACTTC